This T cell receptor (beta chain) came from a study of CD8+ T cells in alopecia areata. At the level of the study: Donors of skin were C3H/HeJ mice aged roughly 6-12 months with spontaneous alopecia, and recipients were approximately 6-11-week-old female C3H/HeJ mice.

cDNA reverse transcribed from extracted RNA served as the sequencing template. Some clones are missing from TCRdb's copy, which holds only in-frame ones; the method was immunoSEQ multiplex PCR. The sample shows around 20,000 clones, none of them appearing just once. Germline V gene data show CDR1 as NSHNY and CDR2 as SYGAGN. There are 12 residues in the CDR3. Sorting used CD4, CD8alpha, NKG2D, NKG2ACE and other markers on pooled cutaneous lymph node cells. This clone was detected a few times. The antigen remains undetermined. Genes here carry mouse names. The read falls 4 residues short of the CDR3 end, and the missing part is taken from the germline J gene. Notes on the study in general: Normal skin's resident alphabeta T cells are sequenced alongside lesional scalp T cells. Between patients, shared TCR sequences were less clear than in mice. This was possibly due in part to HLA diversity in the patient population.

This receptor was identified in a C3H/HeJ mouse with alopecia areata. MHC haplotype of the mouse line: H2-k. This sequence joins TRBV13-1 and TRBJ2-7; 8 bases fit TRBD2. Sequenced sample: CD8+ T cells sorted from a lymph node. Partial CDR3 DNA: TGTGCCAGCAGTCCTGGGGGGTAT. Protein: CASSPGGY. The full CDR3 reads CASSPGGYEQYF.